This TCR beta chain was sequenced during a study of graft-versus-host responses after intestinal transplantation. Study background: Isolated intestinal, liver-intestinal, or multivisceral transplants had been given to the recipients. Induction using anti-thymocyte globulin, followed by tacrolimus and steroids for two to four years, was given to all recipients. General study points: Recipient marrow held GvH clones, some first seen in ileum or blood. In patients with graft-donor T cell macrochimerism, allograft graft-versus-host to host-versus-graft clonal ratios were high.

The V end lost 6 bases, the J end lost 5 bases, and 8 bases lay between the germline ends. The germline V gene has CDR1 MNHEY and CDR2 SVGAGI. The CDR3 has 12 residues. Measured with immunoSEQ multiplex PCR; TCRdb has only the in-frame clones, and not every one. The profile shows about 110,000 clones, over 85% of them singletons. Of note for this clone: The antigen is not known.

The clonotype originates from a human donor who received an intestinal transplant. This specimen was unstimulated CD8+ T cells sorted from spleen or lymph node cells, taken before intestinal transplant. This sequence joins TRBV6-5 and TRBJ2-1, with no clear D. CDR3 bases: TGTGCCAGCAGCGACTTCGACAATGAGCAGTTCTTC. It encodes CASSDFDNEQFF.